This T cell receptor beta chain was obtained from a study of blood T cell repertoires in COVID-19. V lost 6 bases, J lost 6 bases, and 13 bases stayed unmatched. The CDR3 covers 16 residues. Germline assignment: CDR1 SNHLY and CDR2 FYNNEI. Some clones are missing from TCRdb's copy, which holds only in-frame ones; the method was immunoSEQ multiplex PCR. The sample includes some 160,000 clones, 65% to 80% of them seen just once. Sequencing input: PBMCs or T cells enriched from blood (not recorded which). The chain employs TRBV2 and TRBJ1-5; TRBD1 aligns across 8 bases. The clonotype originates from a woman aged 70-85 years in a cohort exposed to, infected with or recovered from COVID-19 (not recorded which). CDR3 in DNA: TGTGCCAGCAGCGCAGAACAGGGGGTAGGGAGTCAGCCCCAGCATTTT. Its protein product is CASSAEQGVGSQPQHF.